The present TCR beta chain was sequenced within a study of blood T cell repertoires in COVID-19. The length of the CDR3 is 15 residues. The J segment lost 7 bases and the V segment lost 2 bases, leaving 8 bases of the junction unmatched. CDR1 MNHEY and CDR2 SVGAGI come from the germline V gene. Using immunoSEQ multiplex PCR, the repertoire was profiled, and TCRdb retains in-frame clones only, with some absent. Among roughly 250,000 clones, 90% were seen once, and the ten largest hold roughly 0.95%. Source material: PBMCs or T cells enriched from blood (not recorded which). J is TRBJ1-5 and V is TRBV6-5, with 7 bases fitting TRBD1. The sequence came from a man in his fifties who had been exposed to COVID-19. In DNA form, the CDR3 reads TGTGCCAGCAGTTACAGACAGGGTGGCGCCCAGCCCCAGCATTTT. Protein sequence: CASSYRQGGAQPQHF.